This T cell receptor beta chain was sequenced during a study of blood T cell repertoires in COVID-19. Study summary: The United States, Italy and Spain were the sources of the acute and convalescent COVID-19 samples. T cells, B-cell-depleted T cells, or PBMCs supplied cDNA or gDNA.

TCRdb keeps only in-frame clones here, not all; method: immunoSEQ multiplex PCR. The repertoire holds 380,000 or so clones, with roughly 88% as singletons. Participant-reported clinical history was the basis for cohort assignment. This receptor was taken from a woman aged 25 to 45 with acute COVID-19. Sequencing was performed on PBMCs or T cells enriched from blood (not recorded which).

The CDR3 coding sequence is TGTGCCAGCAGATCCCCGGGACTTGAAAACGAGCAGTACTTC. Its protein is CASRSPGLENEQYF. The V call is TRBV6-5, the J call TRBJ2-7, with TRBD2 as a possible D gene (6 bases). The germline V gene has CDR1 MNHEY and CDR2 SVGAGI. Between the trimmed V and J ends, which lost 6 bases and 5 bases, there was a span of 17 bases. The CDR3 length is 14 residues.